Shown below are 26 T cell receptor beta chains from a single sample sequenced in a study of cytomegalovirus exposure and HLA in healthy donors. Vbeta (60) and Jbeta (13) primers were used in the PCR. Generated by immunoSEQ multiplex PCR, the TCRdb table keeps only in-frame clones and is missing some. The sample includes around 250,000 clones, about 81% seen only once; the top ten take 7% to 9%. The sequenced material came from PBMCs. The receptor source for this set is a woman aged 55-70 years in good health and CMV-seropositive.

The genes are TRBV6-6 and TRBJ2-5; 7 positions agree with TRBD2. From germline, CDR1 is MNHNY and CDR2 SVGAGI (reference sequence). The CDR3 is 16 amino acids. The J segment lost 4 bases and the V segment lost 0 bases, leaving 8 bases of the junction unmatched. CDR3 sequence (DNA): TGTGCCAGCAGTTACTCGAAACTAGGGAGGGGAGAGACCCAGTACTTC. Its protein product is CASSYSKLGRGETQYF.

This rearrangement joins TRBV29-1 to TRBJ2-7; 7 bases map to TRBD1. The CDR3 length is 14 residues. CDR1 is SQVTM and CDR2 is ANQGSEA in the germline V gene. Unmatched junction bases numbered 10, after V lost 6 bases and J lost 2 bases. The CDR3 is CSVTQQGPPYEQYF. Here the CDR3 DNA reads TGCAGCGTAACGCAACAGGGGCCCCCCTACGAGCAGTACTTC.

The chain recombines TRBV11-2 with TRBJ2-1; D remains unclear. Trimming took 1 base from V and 0 from J, leaving 16 bases between them. Germline V gives CDR1 SGHAT, CDR2 FQNNGV. The CDR3 is 18 residues long. The CDR3 loop is CASSLGRKTTSSYNEQFF. CDR3 DNA sequence: TGTGCCAGCAGCTTAGGCCGCAAAACAACAAGCTCCTACAATGAGCAGTTCTTC.

The chain links TRBV15 to TRBJ2-3; D might be TRBD2 (5 bases). This CDR3 comprises 19 residues. CDR1 is LNHNV and CDR2 is YYDKDF in the germline V gene (reference sequence). Trimming shortened V by 0 bases and J by 0 bases, and 19 bases separated the two germline ends. As DNA, the CDR3 is TGTGCCACCAGCAGAGATGAGGGCTTTAGTCGTACTAGCACAGATACGCAGTATTTT. It translates to CATSRDEGFSRTSTDTQYF.

The chain couples TRBV6-1 to TRBJ1-5; maybe TRBD1 (6 bases). This CDR3 is 18 amino acids long. In germline, CDR1 is MNHNS, CDR2 SASEGT. With 2 bases removed from V and 0 bases from J, the gap between germline ends came to 17 bases. The CDR3 spells CASSESPPTGHSNQPQHF. CDR3 bases: TGTGCCAGCAGTGAATCTCCGCCTACAGGGCATAGCAATCAGCCCCAGCATTTT.

This clone appeared a few times. V and J are TRBV7-9 and TRBJ2-1, with D possibly TRBD2 on 5 matching bases. The V gene lost 5 bases and the J gene lost 8 bases, with 22 bases spanning the gap. The CDR3 loop spans 16 amino acids. Germline-derived CDR1 and CDR2 are SEHNR and FQNEAQ (reference sequence). CDR3 nucleotide sequence: TGTGCCAGCAGCCTCCGGAGGATCTCTTCCCGGGATGAGCAGTTCTTC. Its protein is CASSLRRISSRDEQFF. The variable domain in full, completed from reference TRBV7-9 and TRBJ2-1, reads DTGVSQNPRHKITKRGQNVTFRCDPISEHNRLYWYRQTLGQGPEFLTYFQNEAQLEKSRLLSDRFSAERPKGSFSTLEIQRTEQGDSAMYLCASSLRRISSRDEQFFGPGTRLTVL.

The chain joins TRBV5-1 to TRBJ1-4; D is perhaps TRBD1 (5 bases). The V end lost 5 bases, the J end lost 7 bases, and 15 bases lay between the germline ends. The CDR3 has 14 residues. Germline V gene data show CDR1 as SGHRS and CDR2 as YFSETQ. The CDR3 is CASSWGRVFEKLFF. The CDR3 DNA follows: TGCGCCAGCAGTTGGGGCAGGGTATTTGAAAAACTGTTTTTT.

The CDR3 DNA is TGTGCCAGTTCCCGGACTAGCGGGAGCGGGGGCACAGATACGCAGTATTTT. It specifies CASSRTSGSGGTDTQYF. The chain has TRBV19 and TRBJ2-3; 13 bases agree with TRBD2. The CDR3 spans 17 residues. V was clipped by 8 bases and J by 1 base; unmatched bases: 9. Germline CDR1 LNHDA, CDR2 SQIVND (reference sequence). Based on the CDR3 plus reference TRBV19 and TRBJ2-3, the full variable domain is DGGITQSPKYLFRKEGQNVTLSCEQNLNHDAMYWYRQDPGQGLRLIYYSQIVNDFQKGDIAEGYSVSREKKESFPLTVTSAQKNPTAFYLCASSRTSGSGGTDTQYFGPGTRLTVL.

This clone was found a few times. The chain uses TRBV13 and TRBJ2-3, with TRBD1 matching over 7 bases. This CDR3 region has 16 residues. V shed 4 bases, J shed 5 bases, and the junction held 12 bases outside the gene matches. Germline V gene data show CDR1 as PRHDT and CDR2 as FYEKMQ (reference sequence). The CDR3 sequence is CASSSRGLTSGDTQYF. The DNA for the CDR3 is TGTGCCAGCAGCTCGAGGGGGCTCACTTCGGGAGATACGCAGTATTTT.

The V gene is TRBV29-1, the J gene TRBJ2-1; D is unresolved. The CDR3 spans 13 residues. The V end was cut by 3 bases, the J end by 5 bases, with 11 bases between. Germline CDR1 reads SQVTM; CDR2 reads ANQGSEA. This chain's CDR3 is CSVEPGLNNEQFF. The DNA for the CDR3 is TGCAGCGTTGAGCCTGGGCTGAACAATGAGCAGTTCTTC.

V gene TRBV7-9 combines with J gene TRBJ2-3; 16 bases are a match to TRBD2. Germline V CDR1 and CDR2: SEHNR, FQNEAQ (reference sequence). V was pared by 5 bases and J by 0 bases, with 8 bases of the junction left unmatched. The CDR3 has 19 amino acids. CDR3 bases: TGTGCCAGCAGCCCGGGACTAGCGGGAGGGCCTGTAAGCACAGATACGCAGTATTTT. Amino acid sequence: CASSPGLAGGPVSTDTQYF.

This rearrangement joins TRBV7-9 to TRBJ2-1; 13 nucleotides line up with TRBD2. Trimming at V came to 7 bases and at J to 4 bases, leaving 10 bases not matched to a gene. This CDR3 has 17 residues. From germline, CDR1 is SEHNR and CDR2 FQNEAQ (reference sequence). The CDR3 DNA reads TGTGCCAGCAAGACTGGACTAGCGGGAGCGGGTTACAATGAGCAGTTCTTC. This gives the protein CASKTGLAGAGYNEQFF.

The rearrangement joins TRBV14 to TRBJ2-1, with 8 bases aligning to TRBD2. In germline, CDR1 is SGHDN, CDR2 FVKESK. This CDR3 has 16 residues. V lost 1 base, J lost 4 bases, and 6 bases stayed unmatched. The CDR3: CASSQAGGPLYNEQFF. Written as DNA, the CDR3 is TGTGCCAGCAGCCAAGCGGGAGGGCCCCTTTACAATGAGCAGTTCTTC.

This clone came up a few times. The rearrangement links TRBV7-6 to TRBJ2-3; 7 nucleotides align to TRBD2. The trim removed 4 bases at V and 6 bases at J, leaving 13 bases unmatched. This CDR3 has 16 amino acids. Germline CDR1 and CDR2: SGHVS and FNYEAQ. The CDR3 DNA sequence: TGTGCCAGCAGCTCGCCCCCGCTAGCCGGGGGGGATACGCAGTATTTT. Its protein is CASSSPPLAGGDTQYF. The full variable domain, with the rest looked up from reference TRBV7-6 and TRBJ2-3, is GAGVSQSPRYKVTKRGQDVALRCDPISGHVSLYWYRQALGQGPEFLTYFNYEAQQDKSGLPNDRFSAERPEGSISTLTIQRTEQRDSAMYRCASSSPPLAGGDTQYFGPGTRLTVL.

The J gene is TRBJ1-2, the V gene TRBV4-1, with D possibly being TRBD1 (6 bases). The CDR3 contains 15 residues. Per germline, CDR1 MGHRA and CDR2 YSYEKL. V gave up 1 base and J gave up 4 bases, with 13 bases separating them. As DNA, the CDR3 is TGCGCCAGCAGCCAAGCGGAAGGCAGGGGCTATGGCTACACCTTC. This gives the protein CASSQAEGRGYGYTF.

This clone was counted between two and nine times. The CDR3 spells CASSAGTGETQYF. DNA of the CDR3: TGTGCCAGCAGTGCGGGGACTGGGGAGACCCAGTACTTC. V gene TRBV6-4 combines with J gene TRBJ2-5; D might be TRBD2 (6 bases). Deletions cut 4 bases from V and 5 bases from J, with 11 bases between. The CDR3 is made up of 13 amino acids. CDR1 and CDR2 (germline): MRHNA, SNTAGT.

This chain joins TRBV7-2 and TRBJ1-5; 8 bases are a match to TRBD1. Per the germline V gene, CDR1 is SGHTA and CDR2 is FQGNSA. CDR3 length: 16 amino acids. The trim removed 5 bases at V and 1 base at J, leaving 7 bases unmatched. The CDR3 DNA reads TGTGCCAGCAGCCCGACAGGGGTCTGGAGCAATCAGCCCCAGCATTTT. This gives the protein CASSPTGVWSNQPQHF.

The chain is built from TRBV19 and TRBJ1-1; 8 bases are shared with TRBD1. This CDR3 has 15 amino acids. Germline loops: CDR1 LNHDA, CDR2 SQIVND (reference sequence). J lost 3 bases, V lost 5 bases, and 8 bases had no gene match. The CDR3 bases are TGTGCCAGTAGTCCACGGACAGGGACGGACACTGAAGCTTTCTTT. Translation: CASSPRTGTDTEAFF. The full variable domain, its missing parts supplied by reference TRBV19 and TRBJ1-1, is DGGITQSPKYLFRKEGQNVTLSCEQNLNHDAMYWYRQDPGQGLRLIYYSQIVNDFQKGDIAEGYSVSREKKESFPLTVTSAQKNPTAFYLCASSPRTGTDTEAFFGQGTRLTVV.

This chain connects TRBV28 to TRBJ2-7, with 11 bases fitting TRBD1. With V trimmed by 3 bases and J by 0 bases, 1 base remained unmatched. The CDR3 covers 15 residues. Germline V lookup: CDR1 MDHEN, CDR2 SYDVKM. The CDR3 reads CASSFGTGGSYEQYF. CDR3 DNA: TGTGCCAGCAGTTTCGGGACAGGGGGCTCCTACGAGCAGTACTTC.

J is TRBJ1-2 and V is TRBV4-2, with 8 nucleotides matching TRBD1. Germline loops: CDR1 LGHNA, CDR2 YNFKEQ. V lost 2 bases, J lost 4 bases, and 6 bases stayed unmatched. The CDR3 has 15 amino acids. CDR3 region: CASSQTRDRIYGYTF. The CDR3 DNA is TGTGCCAGCAGCCAAACTAGGGACAGGATCTATGGCTACACCTTC.

The chain employs TRBV19 and TRBJ1-1; tentative D call: TRBD1 (6 bases). This CDR3 spans 13 amino acids. Germline loops: CDR1 LNHDA, CDR2 SQIVND (reference sequence). Deletions cut 6 bases from V and 5 bases from J, with 13 bases between. Here the CDR3 DNA reads TGTGCCAGTAGGGACAGCAAGGGGACTGAAGCTTTCTTT. This encodes CASRDSKGTEAFF.

The chain has TRBV6-5 and TRBJ1-3; 7 bases fit TRBD1. This CDR3 is 15 amino acids long. After removal of 5 bases from V and 4 bases from J, the junction contained 8 bases not matched to a gene. The V gene's germline CDR1 is MNHEY and CDR2 SVGAGI. The CDR3 DNA reads as TGTGCCAGCAGTCTCACAGGGGAGAGAGGAAACACCATATATTTT. This gives the protein CASSLTGERGNTIYF.

The chain uses TRBV9 and TRBJ1-4; TRBD1 matches at 7 bases. Looked up from germline, CDR1 is SGDLS and CDR2 is YYNGEE. The CDR3 is 14 amino acids. The trim removed 3 bases at V and 6 bases at J, leaving 5 bases unmatched. As DNA, the CDR3 is TGTGCCAGCAGCGGACGGGACAGCCATGAAAAACTGTTTTTT. It is translated as CASSGRDSHEKLFF.

The chain joins TRBV30 to TRBJ2-5, with 10 bases lining up with TRBD1. Looked up from germline, CDR1 is GTSNPN and CDR2 is SVGIG (reference sequence). CDR3 length equals 15 residues. The trim removed 2 bases at V and 1 base at J, leaving 4 bases unmatched. CDR3 in amino acids: CAWSPGTGAQETQYF. CDR3 coding DNA: TGTGCCTGGAGTCCCGGGACAGGGGCCCAAGAGACCCAGTACTTC.

This rearrangement joins TRBV6-5 to TRBJ2-7, with D unresolved. Germline-derived CDR1 and CDR2 are MNHEY and SVGAGI. Trimming stripped 4 bases from V and 4 bases from J, with 8 bases between. The CDR3 sequence is 12 residues long. The DNA for the CDR3 is TGTGCCAGCAGTTTCCCAGGATACGAGCAGTACTTC. Translated: CASSFPGYEQYF.

V usage is TRBV28 and J usage is TRBJ2-7; 11 positions match TRBD1. Germline trimming cut 10 bases from V and 3 bases from J; bases unmatched to any gene: 5. CDR1 and CDR2 (germline): MDHEN, SYDVKM. This CDR3 is 13 amino acids long. The CDR3 region is CAIDGTGGYEQYF. In nucleotides, the CDR3 is TGTGCCATCGACGGGACAGGGGGCTACGAGCAGTACTTC.